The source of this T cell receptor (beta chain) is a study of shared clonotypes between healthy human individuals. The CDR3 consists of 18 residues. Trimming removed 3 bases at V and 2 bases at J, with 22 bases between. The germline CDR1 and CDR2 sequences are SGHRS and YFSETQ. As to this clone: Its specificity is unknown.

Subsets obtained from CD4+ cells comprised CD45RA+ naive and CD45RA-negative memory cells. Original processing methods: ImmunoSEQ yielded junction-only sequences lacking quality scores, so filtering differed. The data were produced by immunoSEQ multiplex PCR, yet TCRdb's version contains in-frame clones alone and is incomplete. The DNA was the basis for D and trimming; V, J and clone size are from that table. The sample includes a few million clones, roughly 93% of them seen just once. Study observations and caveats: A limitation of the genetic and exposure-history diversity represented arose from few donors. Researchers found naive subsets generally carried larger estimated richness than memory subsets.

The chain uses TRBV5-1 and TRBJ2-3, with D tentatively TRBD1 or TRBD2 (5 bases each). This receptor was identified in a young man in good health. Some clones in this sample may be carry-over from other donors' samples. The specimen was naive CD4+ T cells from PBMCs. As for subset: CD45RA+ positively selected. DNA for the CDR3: TGCGCCAGCAGCTCTATAACCGGGACGGATCCCCCCACAGATACGCAGTATTTT. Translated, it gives CASSSITGTDPPTDTQYF.